These 19 T cell receptor beta chains came from one sample sequenced in a study of cytomegalovirus exposure and HLA in healthy donors. 13 Jbeta primers and 60 Vbeta primers were used for the PCR. Some clones are missing from TCRdb's copy, which holds only in-frame ones; the method was immunoSEQ multiplex PCR. The profile shows 25,000 to 30,000 clones, about two thirds of them singletons. Sample: PBMCs. The receptor set was obtained from a woman aged 45-65 years in good health and CMV-seronegative.

This rearrangement joins TRBV18 to TRBJ1-2; D unclear. CDR3 length: 16 residues. The V end was cut by 3 bases, the J end by 8 bases, with 22 bases between. Per germline, CDR1 KGHSH and CDR2 LQKENI. Written as DNA, the CDR3 is TGTGCCAGCTCACCTCCCGGGGTCGGTGCCACTAAGGGCTACACCTTC. Amino acids: CASSPPGVGATKGYTF. The variable domain in full, completed from reference TRBV18 and TRBJ1-2, reads NAGVMQNPRHLVRRRGQEARLRCSPMKGHSHVYWYRQLPEEGLKFMVYLQKENIIDESGMPKERFSAEFPKEGPSILRIQQVVRGDSAAYFCASSPPGVGATKGYTFGSGTRLTVV.

The chain recombines TRBV27 with TRBJ2-3; D gene unclear. The CDR3 sequence is 15 residues long. Between the trimmed V and J ends, which lost 3 bases and 1 base, there was a span of 11 bases. Germline CDR1 and CDR2: MNHEY and SMNVEV (reference sequence). This CDR3 reads CASSFNPRGTDTQYF. As DNA, the CDR3 is TGTGCCAGCAGTTTTAATCCTCGGGGCACAGATACGCAGTATTTT.

In nucleotides, the CDR3 is TGTGCCAGCAGCTTGGGGCACAATGAGCAGTTCTTC. As protein: CASSLGHNEQFF. The rearrangement joins TRBV5-6 to TRBJ2-1; D remains unclear. V lost 0 bases and J 5 bases, leaving 3 bases between the germline ends. Germline CDR1 is SGHDT and CDR2 is YYEEEE. CDR3 length: 12 residues.

This clone was counted between two and nine times. The chain has TRBV5-4 and TRBJ1-4, with a possible D match to TRBD1 (5 bases). This CDR3 contains 14 residues. Looked up from germline, CDR1 is SGHNT and CDR2 is YYREEE (reference sequence). Trimming removed 3 bases from V and 4 bases from J, with 10 bases in between. The CDR3 DNA sequence: TGTGCCAGCAGCTCAACAGGAATTAATGAAAAACTGTTTTTT. It specifies CASSSTGINEKLFF. Using reference TRBV5-4 and TRBJ1-4 for the parts outside the CDR3, the full variable domain is ETGVTQSPTHLIKTRGQQVTLRCSSQSGHNTVSWYQQALGQGPQFIFQYYREEENGRGNFPPRFSGLQFPNYSSELNVNALELDDSALYLCASSSTGINEKLFFGSGTQLSVL.

This clone occurred a few times. The chain joins TRBV2 to TRBJ1-2, with a weak D call TRBD1 (5 bases). Germline values: CDR1 SNHLY, CDR2 FYNNEI. The germline V and J ends were trimmed by 3 bases and 6 bases, with 14 bases remaining between them. The CDR3 loop spans 14 amino acids. CDR3 DNA sequence: TGTGCCAGCAGTGACGGGGCGGGGTACGATGGCTACACCTTC. It specifies CASSDGAGYDGYTF. The whole variable domain, filled in from reference TRBV2 and TRBJ1-2, reads EPEVTQTPSHQVTQMGQEVILRCVPISNHLYFYWYRQILGQKVEFLVSFYNNEISEKSEIFDDQFSVERPDGSNFTLKIRSTKLEDSAMYFCASSDGAGYDGYTFGSGTRLTVV.

This chain joins TRBV10-3 and TRBJ1-2; D may be TRBD1 (6 bases). CDR1 ENHRY and CDR2 SYGVKD come from the germline V gene. Trimming pared 0 bases from V and 7 bases from J, leaving 15 bases between. This CDR3 has 15 amino acids. CDR3 sequence reads: CAISESQGKGFGYTF. CDR3 in DNA: TGTGCCATCAGTGAGTCTCAGGGGAAGGGCTTTGGCTACACCTTC.

The chain joins TRBV6-5 to TRBJ1-5; 7 bases line up with TRBD1. V lost 7 bases to trimming and J lost 4 bases; unmatched junction nucleotides: 7. CDR1 is MNHEY and CDR2 is SVGAGI in the germline V gene. CDR3 size: 14 residues. CDR3 amino acids: CASKEDRFNQPQHF. CDR3 nucleotide sequence: TGTGCCAGCAAGGAGGACAGGTTTAATCAGCCCCAGCATTTT.

This chain connects TRBV6-1 to TRBJ2-5; 9 bases map to TRBD1. The last part of the DNA fits TRBJ2-7 better; the J call may be wrong. The CDR3 loop spans 15 amino acids. CDR1 MNHNS and CDR2 SASEGT come from the germline V gene. CDR3 in DNA: TGTGCCAGCAGTGATTTCTATGGGACAGGGTACGAGCAGTACTTC. The encoded protein is CASSDFYGTGYEQYF.

The rearrangement joins TRBV7-2 to TRBJ2-3, with unresolved D. Trimming took off 1 base at V and 4 bases at J, with 6 bases between the two ends. The germline V gene has CDR1 SGHTA and CDR2 FQGNSA. This CDR3 is 13 amino acids long. CDR3 sequence: CASSLGAADTQYF. In DNA, the CDR3 is TGTGCCAGCAGCTTAGGGGCCGCAGATACGCAGTATTTT.

The gene calls are TRBV7-6 and TRBJ1-1; D unclear. Trimming pared 5 bases from V and 2 bases from J, leaving 12 bases between. Germline CDR1 SGHVS, CDR2 FNYEAQ. There are 14 residues in the CDR3. CDR3 residues: CASSILAGNTEAFF. The CDR3 region has the DNA TGTGCCAGCAGCATTTTGGCAGGAAACACTGAAGCTTTCTTT.

The rearrangement joins TRBV7-6 to TRBJ2-7, with D perhaps matching TRBD2 (5 bases). The CDR3 loop spans 14 amino acids. Deletions cut 5 bases from V and 5 bases from J, with 16 bases between. The germline V gene has CDR1 SGHVS and CDR2 FNYEAQ. In nucleotides, the CDR3 is TGTGCCAGCAGCCCCCACAGAGGGTCTGACGAGCAGTACTTC. This translates into CASSPHRGSDEQYF.

This chain links TRBV5-1 with TRBJ2-7; no reliable D call. Trimming shortened V by 4 bases and J by 5 bases, and 16 bases separated the two germline ends. The germline V gene has CDR1 SGHRS and CDR2 YFSETQ. The CDR3 runs to 14 residues. The CDR3 DNA reads as TGCGCCAGCAGCCTGCAGCCTGAGGTCCACGAGCAGTACTTC. Translation: CASSLQPEVHEQYF.

The gene calls are TRBV5-4 and TRBJ2-7; TRBD2 matches at 8 bases. The J segment lost 5 bases and the V segment lost 3 bases, leaving 13 bases of the junction unmatched. The germline V gene has CDR1 SGHNT and CDR2 YYREEE (reference sequence). The CDR3 is made up of 16 amino acids. The CDR3 region has the DNA TGTGCCAGCAGCTATCCGAATCCCGGGACTAGGGACGAGCAGTACTTC. Its protein product is CASSYPNPGTRDEQYF. Full variable domain (missing parts from reference TRBV5-4 and TRBJ2-7): ETGVTQSPTHLIKTRGQQVTLRCSSQSGHNTVSWYQQALGQGPQFIFQYYREEENGRGNFPPRFSGLQFPNYSSELNVNALELDDSALYLCASSYPNPGTRDEQYFGPGTRLTVT.

The chain links TRBV29-1 to TRBJ2-2, with D uncertain. With 4 bases removed from V and 1 base from J, the gap between germline ends came to 4 bases. Per the germline V gene, CDR1 is SQVTM and CDR2 is ANQGSEA. CDR3 length equals 12 residues. Here the CDR3 reads CSVGQNTGELFF. The CDR3 DNA reads as TGCAGCGTTGGACAGAACACCGGGGAGCTGTTTTTT.

J is TRBJ1-1 and V is TRBV25-1; 7 positions agree with TRBD1. Germline CDR1 and CDR2: MGHDK and SYGVNS. The CDR3 has 14 residues. Losses at the gene ends were 6 bases for V and 6 bases for J; bases not matched to a gene: 10. The CDR3 loop reads CASRDEGAGAEAFF. As DNA, the CDR3 is TGTGCCAGCAGGGACGAGGGGGCTGGGGCTGAAGCTTTCTTT.

This chain uses TRBV29-1 with TRBJ1-5; D possibly corresponds to TRBD1 (5 bases). V shed 7 bases and J shed 0 bases, with 10 bases lying between them. This CDR3 is built from 13 residues. The germline V gene encodes CDR1 SQVTM and CDR2 ANQGSEA. The CDR3 reads CSAGDSSNQPQHF. The CDR3 bases are TGCAGCGCTGGGGACTCTAGCAATCAGCCCCAGCATTTT. Full variable domain (outside the CDR3, taken from reference TRBV29-1 and TRBJ1-5): SAVISQKPSRDICQRGTSLTIQCQVDSQVTMMFWYRQQPGQSLTLIATANQGSEATYESGFVIDKFPISRPNLTFSTLTVSNMSPEDSSIYLCSAGDSSNQPQHFGDGTRLSIL.

The J gene is TRBJ2-6, the V gene TRBV19; 7 nucleotides align to TRBD2. The CDR3 sequence is 13 residues long. Germline CDR1 reads LNHDA; CDR2 reads SQIVND (reference sequence). The ends lost 9 bases at V and 2 bases at J; junction bases unmatched: 1. This CDR3 reads CASGGTGANVLTF. The CDR3 DNA reads as TGTGCCAGCGGGGGGACTGGGGCCAACGTCCTGACTTTC.

The V call is TRBV2, the J call TRBJ2-1, with D possibly TRBD2 on 5 matching bases. Germline V gene sequence: CDR1 SNHLY, CDR2 FYNNEI. This CDR3 contains 10 residues. V lost 7 bases to trimming and J lost 15 bases, with 13 bases between them. The CDR3 nucleotides are TGTGCCAGCATCAAGGGAGAGGGGTTCTTC. Protein product: CASIKGEGFF.

This chain uses TRBV10-3 with TRBJ2-3; 7 positions agree with TRBD1. The V gene end was trimmed by 6 bases and the J gene end by 1 base; junction bases not matched to a gene: 10. The CDR3 is 16 amino acids. Germline V lookup: CDR1 ENHRY, CDR2 SYGVKD. The CDR3 reads CAIRQGLPGGTDTQYF. The CDR3 bases are TGTGCCATCAGACAGGGGCTCCCTGGAGGCACAGATACGCAGTATTTT.